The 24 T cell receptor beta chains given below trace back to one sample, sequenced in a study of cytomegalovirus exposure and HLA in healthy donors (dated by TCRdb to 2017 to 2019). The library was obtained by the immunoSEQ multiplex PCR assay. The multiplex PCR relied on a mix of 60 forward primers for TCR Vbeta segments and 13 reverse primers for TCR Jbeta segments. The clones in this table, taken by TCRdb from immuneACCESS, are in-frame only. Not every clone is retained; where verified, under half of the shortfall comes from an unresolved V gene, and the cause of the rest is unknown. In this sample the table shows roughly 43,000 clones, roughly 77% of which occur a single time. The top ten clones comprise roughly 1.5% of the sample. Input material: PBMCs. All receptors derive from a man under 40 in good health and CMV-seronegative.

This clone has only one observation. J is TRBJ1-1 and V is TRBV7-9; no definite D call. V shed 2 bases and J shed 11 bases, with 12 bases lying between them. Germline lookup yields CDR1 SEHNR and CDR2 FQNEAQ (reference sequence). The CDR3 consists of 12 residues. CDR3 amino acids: CASSLSGRGAFF. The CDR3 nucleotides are TGTGCCAGCAGCTTATCGGGAAGAGGGGCTTTCTTT.

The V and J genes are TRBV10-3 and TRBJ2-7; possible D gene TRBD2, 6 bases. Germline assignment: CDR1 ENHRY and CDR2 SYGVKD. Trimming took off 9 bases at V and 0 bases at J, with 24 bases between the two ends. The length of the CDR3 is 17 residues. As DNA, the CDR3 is TGTGCCATTTCCAAAAGCCTAATTAGCGGAAGCTCCTACGAGCAGTACTTC. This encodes CAISKSLISGSSYEQYF.

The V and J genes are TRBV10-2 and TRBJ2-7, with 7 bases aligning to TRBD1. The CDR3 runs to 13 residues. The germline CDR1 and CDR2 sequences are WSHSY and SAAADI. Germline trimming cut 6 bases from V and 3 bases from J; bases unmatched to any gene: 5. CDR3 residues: CASRDGTDYEQYF. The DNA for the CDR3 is TGCGCCAGCAGAGATGGGACAGACTACGAGCAGTACTTC.

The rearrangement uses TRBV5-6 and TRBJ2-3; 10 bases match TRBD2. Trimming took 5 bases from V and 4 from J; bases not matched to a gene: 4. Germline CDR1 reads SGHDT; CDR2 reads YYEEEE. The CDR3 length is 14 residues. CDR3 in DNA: TGTGCCAGCAGACGGCTAGCGGGGGCAGATACGCAGTATTTT. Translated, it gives CASRRLAGADTQYF.

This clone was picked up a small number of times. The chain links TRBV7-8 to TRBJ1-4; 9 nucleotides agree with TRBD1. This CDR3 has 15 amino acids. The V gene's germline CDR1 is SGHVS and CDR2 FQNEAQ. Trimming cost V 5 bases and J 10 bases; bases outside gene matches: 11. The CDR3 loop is CASSQDRGKGVKLFF. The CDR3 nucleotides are TGTGCCAGCAGCCAGGACAGGGGTAAAGGGGTAAAACTGTTTTTT.

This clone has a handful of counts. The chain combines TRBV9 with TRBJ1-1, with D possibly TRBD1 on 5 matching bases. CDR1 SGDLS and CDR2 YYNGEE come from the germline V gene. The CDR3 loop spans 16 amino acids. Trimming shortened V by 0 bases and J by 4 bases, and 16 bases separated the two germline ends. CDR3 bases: TGTGCCAGCAGCGTAGACTCGGGGGGGGGAGGCACTGAAGCTTTCTTT. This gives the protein CASSVDSGGGGTEAFF.

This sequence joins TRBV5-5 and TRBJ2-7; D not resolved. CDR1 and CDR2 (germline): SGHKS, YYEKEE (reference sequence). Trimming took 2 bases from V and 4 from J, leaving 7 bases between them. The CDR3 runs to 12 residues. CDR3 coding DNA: TGTGCCAGCAGCTTCGCGCTTTACGAGCAGTACTTC. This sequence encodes CASSFALYEQYF.

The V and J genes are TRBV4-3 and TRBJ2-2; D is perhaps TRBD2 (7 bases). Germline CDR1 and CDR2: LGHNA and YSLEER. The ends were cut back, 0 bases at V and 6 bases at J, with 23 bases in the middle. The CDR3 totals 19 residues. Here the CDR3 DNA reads TGCGCCAGCAGCCAAGATTTGAGTCGGCACAGGGAGGGTTCCGGGGAGCTGTTTTTT. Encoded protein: CASSQDLSRHREGSGELFF.

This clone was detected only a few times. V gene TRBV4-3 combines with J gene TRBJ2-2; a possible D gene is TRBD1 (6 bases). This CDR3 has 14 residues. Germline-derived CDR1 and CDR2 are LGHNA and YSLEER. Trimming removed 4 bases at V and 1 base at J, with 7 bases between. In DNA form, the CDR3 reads TGCGCCAGCAGCCGACAGGTGAACACCGGGGAGCTGTTTTTT. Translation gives CASSRQVNTGELFF.

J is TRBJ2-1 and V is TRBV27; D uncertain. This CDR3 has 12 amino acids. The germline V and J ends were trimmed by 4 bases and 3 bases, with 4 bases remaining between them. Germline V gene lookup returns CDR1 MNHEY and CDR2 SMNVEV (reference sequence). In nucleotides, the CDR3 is TGTGCCAGCAGTTACTACTACAATGAGCAGTTCTTC. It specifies CASSYYYNEQFF.

CDR3: CASSLKRYEQYF. CDR3 DNA sequence: TGTGCCAGCAGTTTAAAGCGCTACGAGCAGTACTTC. V is TRBV28 and J is TRBJ2-7; D gene uncertain. V lost 2 bases and J lost 3, with 5 bases in between. CDR3 length: 12 residues. Germline V gene data show CDR1 as MDHEN and CDR2 as SYDVKM.

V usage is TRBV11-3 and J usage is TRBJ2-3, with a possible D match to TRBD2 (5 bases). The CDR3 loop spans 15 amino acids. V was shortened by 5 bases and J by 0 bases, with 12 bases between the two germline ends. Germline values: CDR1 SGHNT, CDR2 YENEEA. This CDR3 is CASSRSGFSTDTQYF. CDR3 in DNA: TGTGCCAGCAGCCGCAGCGGTTTTAGCACAGATACGCAGTATTTT. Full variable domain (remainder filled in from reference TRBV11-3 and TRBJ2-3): EAGVVQSPRYKIIEKKQPVAFWCNPISGHNTLYWYLQNLGQGPELLIRYENEEAVDDSQLPKDRFSAERLKGVDSTLKIQPAELGDSAVYLCASSRSGFSTDTQYFGPGTRLTVL.

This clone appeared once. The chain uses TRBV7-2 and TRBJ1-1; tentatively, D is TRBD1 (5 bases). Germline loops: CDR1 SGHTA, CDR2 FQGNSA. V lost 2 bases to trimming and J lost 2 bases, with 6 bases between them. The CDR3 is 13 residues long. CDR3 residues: CASSLQGNTEAFF. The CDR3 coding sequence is TGTGCCAGCAGCTTACAGGGAAACACTGAAGCTTTCTTT.

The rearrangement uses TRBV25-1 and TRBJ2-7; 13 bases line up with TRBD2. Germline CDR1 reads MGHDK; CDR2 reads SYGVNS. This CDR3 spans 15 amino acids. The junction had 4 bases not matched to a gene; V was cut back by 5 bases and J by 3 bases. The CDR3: CASSLGLAGVYEQYF. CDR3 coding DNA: TGTGCCAGCAGTCTCGGACTAGCGGGAGTCTACGAGCAGTACTTC.

CDR3 DNA: TGTGCCAGCAGTTACGGGGACAGTATTGCTGGGGCCAACGTCCTGACTTTC. It encodes CASSYGDSIAGANVLTF. This chain uses TRBV25-1 with TRBJ2-6, with TRBD1 matching over 7 bases. The germline gives CDR1 MGHDK, CDR2 SYGVNS. V gave up 5 bases and J gave up 2 bases; unmatched junction bases: 9. The CDR3 runs 17 residues.

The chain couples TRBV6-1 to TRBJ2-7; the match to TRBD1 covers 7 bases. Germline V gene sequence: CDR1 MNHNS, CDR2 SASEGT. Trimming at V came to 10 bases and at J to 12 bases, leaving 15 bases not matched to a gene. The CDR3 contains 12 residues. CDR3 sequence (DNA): TGTGCCACAAGACAGGGAAGGTGGGTTCGGTACTTC. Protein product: CATRQGRWVRYF.

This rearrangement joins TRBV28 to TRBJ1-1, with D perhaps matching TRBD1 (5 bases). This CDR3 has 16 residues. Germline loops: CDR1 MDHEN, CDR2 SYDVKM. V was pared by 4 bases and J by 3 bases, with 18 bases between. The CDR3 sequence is CASSSPEGAGDTEAFF. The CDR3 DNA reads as TGTGCCAGCAGTTCCCCTGAAGGGGCTGGGGACACTGAAGCTTTCTTT.

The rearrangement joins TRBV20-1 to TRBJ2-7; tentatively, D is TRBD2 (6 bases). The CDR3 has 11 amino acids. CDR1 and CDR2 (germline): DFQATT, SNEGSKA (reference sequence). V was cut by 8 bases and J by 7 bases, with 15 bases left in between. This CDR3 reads CSTGGAREQYF. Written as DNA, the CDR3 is TGCAGTACCGGCGGGGCGCGGGAGCAGTACTTC.

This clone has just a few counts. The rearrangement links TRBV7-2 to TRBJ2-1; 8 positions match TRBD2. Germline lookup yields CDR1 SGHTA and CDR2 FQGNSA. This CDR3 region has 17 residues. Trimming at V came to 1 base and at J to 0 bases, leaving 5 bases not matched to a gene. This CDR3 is CASSLVPSGSSYNEQFF. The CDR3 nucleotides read TGTGCCAGCAGCTTAGTCCCCAGCGGGAGCTCCTACAATGAGCAGTTCTTC.

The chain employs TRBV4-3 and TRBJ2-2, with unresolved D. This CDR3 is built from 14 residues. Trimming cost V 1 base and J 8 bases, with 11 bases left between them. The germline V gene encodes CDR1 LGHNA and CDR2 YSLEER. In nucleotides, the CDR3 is TGCGCCAGCAGCCAAGTGGCATCGAGGGGGGAGCTGTTTTTT. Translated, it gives CASSQVASRGELFF.

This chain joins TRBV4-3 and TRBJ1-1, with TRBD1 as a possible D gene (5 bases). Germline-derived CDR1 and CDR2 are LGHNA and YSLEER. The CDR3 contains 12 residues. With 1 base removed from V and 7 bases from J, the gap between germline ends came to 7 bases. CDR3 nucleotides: TGCGCCAGCAGCCAAGGACAGCGTGAAGCTTTCTTT. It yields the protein CASSQGQREAFF.

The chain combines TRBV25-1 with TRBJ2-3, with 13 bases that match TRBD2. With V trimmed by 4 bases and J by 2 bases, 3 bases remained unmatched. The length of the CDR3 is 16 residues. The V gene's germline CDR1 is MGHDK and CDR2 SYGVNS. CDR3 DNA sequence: TGTGCCAGCAGTGGAGGGACTAGCGGGGTCACAGATACGCAGTATTTT. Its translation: CASSGGTSGVTDTQYF.

CDR3 residues: CASSQEWGGNQPQHF. The DNA of the CDR3 is TGTGCCAGCAGCCAAGAATGGGGGGGCAATCAGCCCCAGCATTTT. This chain connects TRBV4-2 to TRBJ1-5; D may be TRBD1 (5 bases). Germline CDR1 and CDR2: LGHNA and YNFKEQ. CDR3 length: 15 amino acids. Trimming shortened V by 0 bases and J by 2 bases, and 8 bases separated the two germline ends.

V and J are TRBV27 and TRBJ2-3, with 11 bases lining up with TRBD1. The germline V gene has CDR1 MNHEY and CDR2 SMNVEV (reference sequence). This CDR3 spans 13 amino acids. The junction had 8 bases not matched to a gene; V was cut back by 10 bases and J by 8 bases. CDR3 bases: TGTGCCACTTCCGGGACAGGGGGTGGTACGCAGTATTTT. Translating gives CATSGTGGGTQYF.